The rows below give T cell receptor beta chains drawn from one sample of a study of cytomegalovirus exposure and HLA in healthy donors. TCRdb's table, derived via immunoSEQ multiplex PCR, lists solely in-frame clones and lacks some. The table records under 250,000 clones, roughly three quarters of them present only once. Input material: PBMCs. The source is a man between 45 and 60 years old in good health and CMV-seronegative. Each CDR3 is given with its conserved first and last residue. The D gene is left open where the match is weak. Clone size appears in some rows only: once, few, many, or a class for an expanded clone.

j_call | clone_size | d_call | v_call | cdr3_nt | cdr3_aa
TRBJ2-3 | NA | NA | TRBV19 | TGTGCCAGTAGTCTGGTGGGAGGCACAGATACGCAGTATTTT | CASSLVGGTDTQYF
TRBJ1-1 | NA | NA | TRBV6-1 | TGTGCCAGCAGCGAACTAAGTCTGAACACTGAAGCTTTCTTT | CASSELSLNTEAFF
TRBJ2-2 | NA | TRBD2 | TRBV11-3 | TGTGCCAGCAGTCCGAGAGACGGGAGGGCTGGCGGGGAGCTGTTTTTT | CASSPRDGRAGGELFF
TRBJ1-2 | NA | TRBD1 | TRBV18 | TGTGCCAGCTCCCAAACACCCCATGGACAGGTCGGGGATGGCTACACCTTC | CASSQTPHGQVGDGYTF
TRBJ1-2 | NA | NA | TRBV7-9 | TGTTCCAGCAGCTCTCGGACCGCGGGCTTCACGCATGGCTACACCTTC | CSSSSRTAGFTHGYTF
TRBJ1-5 | NA | NA | TRBV7-9 | TGTGCCAGCAGCCAAGGAGGGAAACCCCAGCATTTT | CASSQGGKPQHF
TRBJ1-4 | NA | NA | TRBV5-1 | TGCGCCAGCAGCTTAGCCGGGAGGGCTAATGAAAAACTGTTTTTT | CASSLAGRANEKLFF
TRBJ1-3 | NA | TRBD1 | TRBV5-1 | TGCGCCAGCAGCGGGGGACAGGGATACGGAAACACCATATATTTT | CASSGGQGYGNTIYF
TRBJ1-5 | once | NA | TRBV5-1 | TGCGCCAGCAGCTTGGATTCAGTCAATCAGCCCCAGCATTTT | CASSLDSVNQPQHF
TRBJ2-2 | NA | NA | TRBV6-4 | TGTGCCAGCAGTGGCAGGGGAACCGGGGAGCTGTTTTTT | CASSGRGTGELFF
TRBJ1-4 | NA | TRBD1 | TRBV27 | TGTGCCAGCAGTTTCCGGACAGGGAATGAAAAACTGTTTTTT | CASSFRTGNEKLFF
TRBJ1-2 | NA | TRBD1 | TRBV9 | TGTGCCAGCAGCGAGAGAGGACAGGCTTCGACCTATGGCTACACCTTC | CASSERGQASTYGYTF
TRBJ1-5 | NA | TRBD1 | TRBV7-9 | TGTGCCAGCAGCCTGACAGGGACAAATCAGCCCCAGCATTTT | CASSLTGTNQPQHF
TRBJ2-7 | NA | TRBD1 | TRBV18 | TGTGCCAGCTCACCTACCAGACAGGGAAGGTACGAGCAGTACTTC | CASSPTRQGRYEQYF
TRBJ1-2 | few | NA | TRBV15 | TGTGCCACCTACGGCCTTTCTGGGCCGTTCTATGGCTACACCTTC | CATYGLSGPFYGYTF
TRBJ1-6 | few | NA | TRBV4-1 | TGCGCCAGCAGCCAACGCGAAGGGGGGGGCAGGGATTCACCCCTCCACTTT | CASSQREGGGRDSPLHF
TRBJ1-1 | NA | NA | TRBV18 | TGTGCCAGCTCCCTGGGCAAGAACACTGAAGCTTTCTTT | CASSLGKNTEAFF
TRBJ2-1 | few | TRBD2 | TRBV5-1 | TGCGCCAGCAGCTTGCGGCAACCGGGACTAGCGGGAGTCAGGACCTACAATGAGCAGTTCTTC | CASSLRQPGLAGVRTYNEQFF
TRBJ2-7 | NA | TRBD1 | TRBV6-1 | TGTGCCAGCAGTATCCGGGACAGGGTCGGGGAGCAGTACTTC | CASSIRDRVGEQYF
TRBJ2-7 | NA | TRBD1 | TRBV19 | TGTGCCAGTAGTATCACGGGCAGGGGGAGAAACTACGAGCAGTACTTC | CASSITGRGRNYEQYF
TRBJ2-5 | NA | NA | TRBV7-9 | TGTGCCAGCAGCTTAGCGGGGGGACTTTCCTACTTC | CASSLAGGLSYF
TRBJ2-4 | NA | NA | TRBV27 | TGTGCCAGCAGTCCCTGGGGGGACAAAAACATTCAGTACTTC | CASSPWGDKNIQYF
TRBJ1-2 | many | TRBD1 | TRBV27 | TGTGCCAGCAGTACTGGACAGGACCTCTATGGCTACACCTTC | CASSTGQDLYGYTF
TRBJ2-5 | NA | TRBD1 | TRBV6-1 | TGTGCCAGCAGCCGGAACAGGGGCCAACAAGAGACCCAGTACTTC | CASSRNRGQQETQYF
TRBJ2-2 | NA | NA | TRBV7-8 | TGTGCCAGCAGCATAGAGGACGGGCGGGGCACCGGGGAGCTGTTTTTT | CASSIEDGRGTGELFF
TRBJ2-2 | NA | TRBD2 | TRBV7-3 | TGTGCCAGCAGCCCCTCTAGCGGGAGAAGGAGGACCGGGGAGCTGTTTTTT | CASSPSSGRRRTGELFF
TRBJ2-2 | NA | TRBD1 | TRBV9 | TGTGCCAGCAGCGTAGACAGGGGGGCCGGGGAGCTGTTTTTT | CASSVDRGAGELFF
TRBJ2-7 | NA | NA | TRBV19 | TGTGCCAGTAGTATAGCCCTTCAGGGGTCAACCTACGAGCAGTACTTC | CASSIALQGSTYEQYF
TRBJ1-2 | NA | NA | TRBV15 | TGTGCCACCAGCAGAGAAGGGAGGGCGGGCTACACCTTC | CATSREGRAGYTF
TRBJ1-6 | NA | NA | TRBV2 | TGTGCCAGCAGTGCGAGGCAGGGGAATAATTCACCCCTCCACTTT | CASSARQGNNSPLHF
TRBJ2-6 | NA | NA | TRBV9 | TGTGCCAGCAGCGTTGACATGGGTCTCTCTGGGGCCAACGTCCTGACTTTC | CASSVDMGLSGANVLTF
TRBJ1-2 | few | NA | TRBV25-1 | TGTGCCAGCAGTGAGGAATTTAGGGGGGGCGGCTACACCTTC | CASSEEFRGGGYTF
TRBJ1-1 | NA | NA | TRBV19 | TGTGCCAGTAGTGGGTACAGGGAGTGGAACACTGAAGCTTTCTTT | CASSGYREWNTEAFF
TRBJ2-7 | NA | NA | TRBV18 | TGTGCCAGCTCACCAATGAGGGCCTACGAGCAGTACTTC | CASSPMRAYEQYF
TRBJ1-4 | few | TRBD1 | TRBV18 | TGTGCCAGCTCGGACAGGCCTGCAACTAATGAAAAACTGTTTTTT | CASSDRPATNEKLFF
TRBJ1-5 | NA | NA | TRBV30 | TGTGCCTGGAGTGAATCGTCAGGGAACAATCAGCCCCAGCATTTT | CAWSESSGNNQPQHF
TRBJ2-6 | NA | NA | TRBV28 | TGTGCCAGCAGCCTTCTTTCGTCTGGGGCCAACGTCCTGACTTTC | CASSLLSSGANVLTF
TRBJ2-7 | NA | TRBD2 | TRBV6-5 | TGTGCCAGCAGTTCCCGACTAGCGGGAGGATACGAGCAGTACTTC | CASSSRLAGGYEQYF
TRBJ1-5 | NA | NA | TRBV28 | TGTGCCAGCAGCAAAGACGGGGGTCGCCAGCCCCAGCATTTT | CASSKDGGRQPQHF
TRBJ2-3 | NA | NA | TRBV7-9 | TGTGCCAGCAGTTTTAGCAGGGCATCAGATACGCAGTATTTT | CASSFSRASDTQYF
TRBJ1-5 | NA | TRBD1 | TRBV28 | TGTGCCAGCAGGGTCCCCGGGACAGGCCATCAGCCCCAGCATTTT | CASRVPGTGHQPQHF
TRBJ1-2 | once | NA | TRBV18 | TGTGCCAGCTCACCTGAAACCCCGACAGTACCCTATGGCTACACCTTC | CASSPETPTVPYGYTF
TRBJ1-5 | NA | NA | TRBV27 | TGTGCCAGCAGTTTATCGATGGCGGACTATAGCAATCAGCCCCAGCATTTT | CASSLSMADYSNQPQHF
TRBJ1-4 | NA | NA | TRBV6-1 | TGTGCCAGCAGTGGTTGGGGGTCGGGAGAGGAAAAACTGTTTTTT | CASSGWGSGEEKLFF
TRBJ2-1 | NA | NA | TRBV5-1 | TGCGCCAGCAGCGCCGCAGGGGAGAGGGAGCAGTTCTTC | CASSAAGEREQFF
TRBJ2-2 | once | TRBD2 | TRBV6-1 | TGTGCCAGCAGTTTTCTTGCGGGAGGAACCGGGGAGCTGTTTTTT | CASSFLAGGTGELFF
TRBJ2-5 | NA | TRBD2 | TRBV7-9 | TGTGCCAGCAGCTTCGTTCCTAGCGGGACTCAAGAGACCCAGTACTTC | CASSFVPSGTQETQYF
TRBJ2-7 | NA | NA | TRBV6-5 | TGTGCCAGCAGTCCGACTAGTCCGAGCTCCTACGAGCAGTACTTC | CASSPTSPSSYEQYF
TRBJ1-2 | few | TRBD1 | TRBV29-1 | TGCAGCGTTCGAAGACAGGGCTGGTATGGCTACACCTTC | CSVRRQGWYGYTF
TRBJ1-1 | once | TRBD1 | TRBV9 | TGTGCCAGCAGGAAAGGACAGGGACAAAACACTGAAGCTTTCTTT | CASRKGQGQNTEAFF
TRBJ2-7 | NA | NA | TRBV7-2 | TGTGCCAGCAGCTTCCTGTCCAGGGGAATGAGAAACGAGCAGTACTTC | CASSFLSRGMRNEQYF
TRBJ2-7 | NA | TRBD2 | TRBV7-8 | TGTGCCAGCAGCCTGGGACTAGCGGGAGCCTACGAGCAGTACTTC | CASSLGLAGAYEQYF
TRBJ2-2 | NA | TRBD1 | TRBV7-9 | TGTGCCAGCAGCACGGACAGGGGCACCGGGGAGCTGTTTTTT | CASSTDRGTGELFF
TRBJ1-2 | NA | TRBD1 | TRBV6-5 | TGTGCCAGCAGTTACCGCCCGGGACAGGGGGCGAATGGCTACACCTTC | CASSYRPGQGANGYTF
TRBJ2-3 | NA | TRBD2 | TRBV9 | TGTGCCAGCAGCGAGAGCGGGAGGTCTTCAGATACGCAGTATTTT | CASSESGRSSDTQYF
TRBJ2-7 | NA | TRBD1 | TRBV5-1 | TGCGCCAGCAGCTTGGCGGAGACAGGGTCCTACGAGCAGTACTTC | CASSLAETGSYEQYF
TRBJ2-5 | NA | NA | TRBV9 | TGTGCCAGCAGCTCCCGCGGAGGCTCCTCTGGGCAAGAGACCCAGTACTTC | CASSSRGGSSGQETQYF
TRBJ2-7 | NA | TRBD1 | TRBV5-8 | TGTGCCAGCAGCTTGTACAGGGGGCCCTACGAGCAGTACTTC | CASSLYRGPYEQYF
TRBJ2-2 | NA | TRBD1 | TRBV6-4 | TGTGCCAGCAGCCAGACAGGGACGAACACCGGGGAGCTGTTTTTT | CASSQTGTNTGELFF